Many counts were recorded for the clone carrying this TCR beta chain. The target antigen is unknown. Attachment of unique molecular identifiers to individual cDNA molecules was performed. TCRdb called the 5' RACE reads again in MiXCR, with one record for every CDR3 protein. The sample has approximately 66,000 distinct CDR3 sequences, less than 15% seen once. This entry is derived from a study of early T cells in non-severe SARS-CoV-2 infection. Whole-study results and caveats: Comparison of clonotypes with VDJdb favored anti-spike CD8 responses while missing private and CD4 specificities.

The germline CDR1 and CDR2 sequences are MGHRA and YSYEKL. V was pared by 1 base and J by 5 bases, with 9 bases of the junction left unmatched. The CDR3 has 17 amino acids. The clonotype was recovered from an adult who was a healthcare worker with PCR-confirmed SARS-CoV-2 infection or an uninfected control (not recorded which). V and J are TRBV4-1 and TRBJ2-5; 11 nucleotides align to TRBD2. Sequenced sample: whole blood. CDR3 sequence reads: CASSQVRLAGLGETQYF. CDR3 sequence (DNA): TGCGCCAGCAGCCAAGTCCGACTAGCGGGGCTCGGGGAGACCCAGTACTTC.